This is a list of T cell receptor beta chains from one sample in a study of Graves' ophthalmopathy and Graves' hyperthyroidism. TCRdb redid the calling of the multiplex PCR reads with MiXCR, one entry per CDR3 protein. The repertoire holds 300,000 or so distinct CDR3 sequences, with 17% as singletons. Sequencing input: peripheral blood. The receptors stem from an adult man with Graves' ophthalmopathy. Each CDR3 is given with its conserved first and last residue. The D gene is left open where the match is weak. The size of a clone is reported for some rows only, either as once, few or many, or as a class for expanded clones.

d_call	v_call	j_call	clone_size	cdr3_nt	cdr3_aa
.	TRBV27	TRBJ2-7	many	TGTGCCAGCAGTCCCGGGCTAATCCTCATCTACGAGCAGTACTTC	CASSPGLILIYEQYF
.	TRBV29-1	TRBJ2-5	many	TGCAGCGCGGCGGTCCCGCGATTACAGACCCAGTACTTC	CSAAVPRLQTQYF
TRBD1	TRBV13	TRBJ1-2	many	TGTGCCAGCAGCTTCGTCGGGACAGGGGTAGAAGGCTACACCTTC	CASSFVGTGVEGYTF
.	TRBV15	TRBJ2-5	few	TGTGCCACCAGCAGGGGCGGAGAGACCCAGTACTTC	CATSRGGETQYF
TRBD1	TRBV10-1	TRBJ1-3	.	TGCGCCAGCAGTGATGGGACAGGGGGCTCTGGAAACACCATATATTTT	CASSDGTGGSGNTIYF
TRBD2	TRBV6-5	TRBJ2-2	many	TGTGCCAGCAGTTACTCGAGCGGGGGGGACACCGGGGAGCTGTTTTTT	CASSYSSGGDTGELFF
TRBD1	TRBV30	TRBJ2-5	many	TGTGCCTGGTTACTTCCCGGGACAGGGGAGACCCAGTACTTC	CAWLLPGTGETQYF
TRBD1	TRBV15	TRBJ2-3	.	TGTGCCACCAGCAGAGAGTGGGACAGTCCCACAGATACGCAGTATTTT	CATSREWDSPTDTQYF
.	TRBV12-3/TRBV12-4	TRBJ2-7	.	TGTGCCAGCAGTGGGGGACTCAAGTCTGGCGAGCAGTACTTC	CASSGGLKSGEQYF
.	TRBV30	TRBJ2-2	many	TGTGCCTGGAGGACCCCCACCGGGGAGCTGTTTTTT	CAWRTPTGELFF
TRBD1	TRBV29-1	TRBJ2-7	many	TGCAGCGCCACGAGGACAGGGACTCCCTACGAGCAGTACTTC	CSATRTGTPYEQYF
.	TRBV11-1	TRBJ2-7	few	TGTGCCAGCAGCCCCAGGAGGTCCTACGAGCAGTACTTC	CASSPRRSYEQYF
.	TRBV12-3/TRBV12-4	TRBJ1-5	once	TGTGCCAGCAGCCGGGGCCCGTATAGCAATCAGCCCCAGCATTTT	CASSRGPYSNQPQHF
TRBD1	TRBV12-3/TRBV12-4	TRBJ1-3	.	TGTGCCAGCAGCTCCGGGACAGGGAGAGGAAACACCATATATTTT	CASSSGTGRGNTIYF
TRBD2	TRBV13	TRBJ2-5	many	TGTGCCAGCAGCTACAGGACTAGCGGGGAACAAGAGACCCAGTACTTC	CASSYRTSGEQETQYF
.	TRBV6-5	TRBJ1-2	many	TGTGCCAGCAACCCATCCCGGATTCCCTATGGCTACACCTTC	CASNPSRIPYGYTF
.	TRBV11-2	TRBJ2-7	many	TGTGCCAGCAGCTTAACGTTGGGGCCATCCTACGAGCAGTACTTC	CASSLTLGPSYEQYF
TRBD1	TRBV10-3	TRBJ1-1	many	TGTGCCATCAGTGGCCTGTCACAGGGGAGAGGGACTGAAGCTTTCTTT	CAISGLSQGRGTEAFF
.	TRBV12-3/TRBV12-4	TRBJ1-5	.	TGTGCCAGCAGCTGCTCAGGGGATCAGCCCCAGCCTTTT	CASSCSGDQPQPF
.	TRBV12-3/TRBV12-4	TRBJ1-2	many	TGTGCCAGCAGTGTTAAAGAGCGGGGCGGCTACACCTTC	CASSVKERGGYTF
TRBD2	TRBV7-2	TRBJ2-7	many	TGTGCCAGCAGCTTAGCGATCGGGAGGGCGGGTTACGAGCAGTACTTC	CASSLAIGRAGYEQYF
.	TRBV20-1	TRBJ2-7	.	TGCAGTGCTAGAGATGGGGAAGGGACGGGATACGAGCAGTACTTC	CSARDGEGTGYEQYF
TRBD1	TRBV10-2	TRBJ1-6	many	TGCGCTGCACAGGGGTATAATTCACCCCTCCACTTT	CAAQGYNSPLHF
.	TRBV6-1	TRBJ2-7	.	TGTGCCAGCAAAGCAGTGGACGAGCAGTACTTC	CASKAVDEQYF
TRBD1	TRBV19	TRBJ2-7	many	TGTGCCAGTAGTATCCGCTCGGGACAGCCTTACGAGCAGTACTTC	CASSIRSGQPYEQYF
.	TRBV6-1	TRBJ2-7	many	TGTGCCAGCACGCAGGACGCGAGAAGCTCCTACGAGCAGTACTTC	CASTQDARSSYEQYF
.	TRBV5-1	TRBJ1-2	many	TGCGCCAGCAGCCCCGACAACACCTATGGCTACACCTTC	CASSPDNTYGYTF
.	TRBV29-1	TRBJ1-5	many	TGCAGCGTTGAGAGGCCTTATAGCAATCAGCCCCAGCGTTTT	CSVERPYSNQPQRF
TRBD2	TRBV5-1	TRBJ2-7	many	TGCGCCAGCAGCGGGGAGGGGTACGAGCAGTACTTC	CASSGEGYEQYF
.	TRBV9	TRBJ1-2	many	TGTGCCAGCGCGGGGGCAGTCAACTATGGCTACACCTTC	CASAGAVNYGYTF
TRBD1	TRBV6-5	TRBJ1-5	many	TGTGCCAGCAGTTATGGGACAGCCTACAATCAGCCCCAGCATTTT	CASSYGTAYNQPQHF
.	TRBV18	TRBJ2-7	many	TGTGCCAGCTCACCACCCGACAGAGCTTGGGAGCAGTACTTC	CASSPPDRAWEQYF
.	TRBV6-2/TRBV6-3	TRBJ2-5	many	TGTGCCAGCAGCCTCGCCTATCGTGTCGAGACCCAGTACTTC	CASSLAYRVETQYF
TRBD1	TRBV13	TRBJ2-7	many	TGTGCCAGCAGCCGCACTATCGGACAGGGGGCCTACGAGCAGTACTTC	CASSRTIGQGAYEQYF
TRBD1	TRBV20-1	TRBJ1-5	many	TGCAGTGCCCTCGGACAGGTCTTTGATCAGCCCCAGCATTTT	CSALGQVFDQPQHF
.	TRBV6-2/TRBV6-3	TRBJ2-7	many	TGTGCCAGCAGTTACTGGGCAGGGGACGAGCAGTACTTC	CASSYWAGDEQYF
.	TRBV19	TRBJ2-5	.	TGTGCCAGTAGTACCGTTACGACAAGTCTAAACGAGACCCAGTACTTC	CASSTVTTSLNETQYF
.	TRBV27	TRBJ1-1	many	TGTGCCAGCAGCAGATGGGGCACTGAAGCTTTCTTT	CASSRWGTEAFF
.	TRBV6-5	TRBJ1-1	many	TGTGCCAGCATAGGCGGAGGGGGGGCCTGGACTGAAGCTTTCTTT	CASIGGGGAWTEAFF
.	TRBV6-1	TRBJ2-6	many	TGTGCCAGCAGTCGAGGGGGGAGTGGGGCCAACGTCCTGACTTTC	CASSRGGSGANVLTF
.	TRBV10-1	TRBJ1-1	many	TGCGCCAGCAGTGAGAGGCAGGGGAGGAACACTGAAGCTTTCTTT	CASSERQGRNTEAFF
.	TRBV27	TRBJ2-7	.	TGTGCCAGCAGTTTCACAGCAAACTCCTACGAGCAGTACTTC	CASSFTANSYEQYF
.	TRBV28	TRBJ2-7	.	TGTGCCAGCAGTTCCCCCTACTACGAGCAGTACTTC	CASSSPYYEQYF
.	TRBV12-3/TRBV12-4	TRBJ1-1	.	TGTGCCAGCAGCCGAGTTCCGATCCTCACTGAAGCTTTCTTT	CASSRVPILTEAFF
.	TRBV19	TRBJ1-5	many	TGTGCCAGTAGTATTACAGGCCCGGGCCAAAATAGCAATCAGCCCCAGCACTTT	CASSITGPGQNSNQPQHF
TRBD1	TRBV9	TRBJ1-1	.	TGTGCCAGCAGCGCTGTGGACAGGGGGTTCACTGAAGCTTTCTTT	CASSAVDRGFTEAFF
.	TRBV12-3/TRBV12-4	TRBJ1-2	many	TGTGCCAGCAGTTTATACAGCGATAACTATGGCTACACCTTC	CASSLYSDNYGYTF
.	TRBV12-3/TRBV12-4	TRBJ2-7	few	TGTGCCAGCAGTAGATCGGAGGGGCTTCGCGAGCAGTACTTC	CASSRSEGLREQYF
TRBD2	TRBV7-2	TRBJ2-7	few	TGTGCCAGCAGCTTTGGGGGGCTAGCGGGGCATCGGCAGTACTTC	CASSFGGLAGHRQYF
.	TRBV20-1	TRBJ1-5	many	TGCAGTGCTTGGGAGGCGGCGGGTCAGCCCCAGCATTTT	CSAWEAAGQPQHF
TRBD2	TRBV6-2/TRBV6-3	TRBJ2-7	many	TGTGCCAGCACTGATAATAGCGGGAGGGCCTACGAGCAGTACTTC	CASTDNSGRAYEQYF
.	TRBV20-1	TRBJ2-4	.	TGCAGTGCCGGCGGGGTAGAGGGGAAAAACATTCAGTACTTC	CSAGGVEGKNIQYF
TRBD1	TRBV28	TRBJ1-2	many	TGTGCCAGCAGTCCTCGTCACAGGGGGTATTACTATGGCTACACCTTC	CASSPRHRGYYYGYTF